This TCR beta chain was profiled in a study of shared clonotypes between healthy human individuals. The CDR3 has 16 amino acids. Germline CDR1 and CDR2: SGHNT and YYREEE (reference sequence). Unmatched junction bases numbered 7, after V lost 0 bases and J lost 10 bases. TCRdb keeps only in-frame clones here, not all; method: immunoSEQ multiplex PCR. The sample holds millions of clones, 93% seen once. Turning to this clone: Its target is not known.

CD45RA-negative memory and CD45RA+ naive subsets were split from the CD4+ cells. Study-wide results and limits: Rarefaction exposed incomplete sorted-subset sequencing despite large depth. It was the few donors that limited the genetic and exposure-history diversity represented. Shared across a few donors were around 5% of the naive CD4 clonotypes.

Sequenced material: naive CD4+ T cells from PBMCs. Subset reported: CD45RA+ positively selected. The chain carries TRBV5-4 and TRBJ2-1; 13 positions agree with TRBD2. This clonotype was obtained from a man younger than 35 in good health. Some clones in this sample may be carry-over from other donors' samples. This CDR3 reads CASSLGGLAGVGEQFF. CDR3 in DNA: TGTGCCAGCAGCTTGGGAGGACTAGCGGGAGTCGGGGAGCAGTTCTTC.